The clone carrying this TCR beta chain was observed at least ten times. It was with unique molecular identifiers that the TCRbeta library was prepared. TCRdb analysed the PCR reads with MiXCR anew, one entry per CDR3 protein. The data show 200,000 or so distinct CDR3 sequences, 5.5% to 7% seen once. This sample stems from a study of T-cell reconstitution after alpha-beta-depleted transplantation in children. This CDR3 region has 16 residues. Deletions cut 4 bases from V and 3 bases from J, with 21 bases between. The V gene's germline CDR1 is SQVTM and CDR2 ANQGSEA. The chain has TRBV29-1 and TRBJ1-2; perhaps TRBD1 as D (6 bases). The source was PBMCs, collected before TCRalphabeta/CD19-depleted stem cell transplant. This TCR derives from a girl less than two years old with combined immunodeficiency, due to receive a stem cell transplant. The CDR3 DNA reads TGCAGCGTTGTTGGGTCGGGATCAACAGGGCACTATGGCTACACCTTC. This codes for CSVVGSGSTGHYGYTF.